This passage covers 19 T cell receptor beta chains from one sample sequenced in a study of cytomegalovirus exposure and HLA in healthy donors. Amplification used 60 Vbeta primers and 13 Jbeta primers. Measured with immunoSEQ multiplex PCR; TCRdb has only the in-frame clones, and not every one. The sample yields some 100,000 clones, around three quarters seen once. Sequencing was performed on PBMCs. Receptors originate from a male donor in good health and CMV-seropositive.

This clone was observed a single time. The rearrangement joins TRBV5-4 to TRBJ2-7; D is perhaps TRBD2 (7 bases). The CDR3 is made up of 16 amino acids. Germline V gene sequence: CDR1 SGHNT, CDR2 YYREEE (reference sequence). The V end lost 1 base, the J end lost 2 bases, and 16 bases lay between the germline ends. The CDR3, as DNA: TGTGCCAGCAGCTTGTCGGGACGGGGGGCCGCCTACGAGCAGTACTTC. Its translation: CASSLSGRGAAYEQYF. Complete variable domain (other parts from reference TRBV5-4 and TRBJ2-7): ETGVTQSPTHLIKTRGQQVTLRCSSQSGHNTVSWYQQALGQGPQFIFQYYREEENGRGNFPPRFSGLQFPNYSSELNVNALELDDSALYLCASSLSGRGAAYEQYFGPGTRLTVT.

CDR3 DNA sequence: TGCAGCGTTGAAGAAGGTTTTGGGAGCGGAGTGCCCCAGCATTTT. Translation gives CSVEEGFGSGVPQHF. This rearrangement joins TRBV29-1 to TRBJ1-5; D is ambiguous. Germline CDR1 SQVTM, CDR2 ANQGSEA. V was clipped by 0 bases and J by 9 bases, with 18 bases between them. The CDR3 spans 15 residues.

The chain recombines TRBV9 with TRBJ2-1; D might be TRBD2 (7 bases). The CDR3 length is 15 residues. Germline assignment: CDR1 SGDLS and CDR2 YYNGEE. V shed 0 bases and J shed 2 bases, with 9 bases lying between them. CDR3 loop: CASSVGRGPYNEQFF. In DNA, the CDR3 is TGTGCCAGCAGCGTAGGGCGGGGGCCCTACAATGAGCAGTTCTTC.

V and J are TRBV6-1 and TRBJ2-7; D gene unclear. Germline CDR1 reads MNHNS; CDR2 reads SASEGT. V lost 2 bases and J lost 3, with 2 bases in between. This CDR3 region has 11 residues. The CDR3 DNA is TGTGCCAGCAGTGAATACTACGAGCAGTACTTC. Translation: CASSEYYEQYF.

This clone was seen only a few times. V gene TRBV7-2 combines with J gene TRBJ1-2; perhaps TRBD1 as D (5 bases). The CDR3 totals 14 residues. CDR1 is SGHTA, CDR2 FQGNSA, per germline. V shed 1 base and J shed 6 bases, with 12 bases lying between them. Written as DNA, the CDR3 is TGTGCCAGCAGCTTAGGCGGGGGAAGCGATGGCTACACCTTC. Its translation is CASSLGGGSDGYTF.

This sequence joins TRBV30 and TRBJ1-1; D remains unclear. V lost 5 bases, J lost 3 bases, and 13 bases lay in between. This CDR3 has 13 amino acids. CDR1 and CDR2 (germline): GTSNPN, SVGIG (reference sequence). The CDR3 is CAWSGGRDTEAFF. In DNA, the CDR3 is TGTGCCTGGTCCGGAGGCCGGGACACTGAAGCTTTCTTT.

This clone was counted a single time. The chain employs TRBV30 and TRBJ2-5; TRBD2 is a possible D gene (5 bases). V was shortened by 0 bases and J by 5 bases, with 10 bases between the two germline ends. Germline V lookup: CDR1 GTSNPN, CDR2 SVGIG (reference sequence). CDR3 length equals 13 residues. The CDR3 spells CAWSVRWRETQYF. As DNA, the CDR3 is TGTGCCTGGAGTGTCCGGTGGAGGGAGACCCAGTACTTC.

The genes are TRBV29-1 and TRBJ2-2, with 8 bases matching TRBD1. The V segment lost 4 bases and the J segment 1 base; nucleotides outside the gene matches: 5. The germline gives CDR1 SQVTM, CDR2 ANQGSEA. The CDR3 loop spans 15 amino acids. The CDR3 DNA reads TGCAGCGTTGCGATCGGGACAGGGAACACCGGGGAGCTGTTTTTT. Amino acids: CSVAIGTGNTGELFF.

The chain recombines TRBV5-4 with TRBJ1-1; unclear D gene. The CDR3 runs to 13 residues. Germline V gene sequence: CDR1 SGHNT, CDR2 YYREEE (reference sequence). V lost 0 bases to trimming and J lost 4 bases, with 7 bases between them. The CDR3 sequence: CASSLVYSTEAFF. In DNA, the CDR3 is TGTGCCAGCAGCTTGGTATACAGCACTGAAGCTTTCTTT. Full variable domain (missing parts from reference TRBV5-4 and TRBJ1-1): ETGVTQSPTHLIKTRGQQVTLRCSSQSGHNTVSWYQQALGQGPQFIFQYYREEENGRGNFPPRFSGLQFPNYSSELNVNALELDDSALYLCASSLVYSTEAFFGQGTRLTVV.

This clone was seen a few times. This chain joins TRBV4-3 and TRBJ1-1, with TRBD1 identical over 7 bases. This CDR3 comprises 14 residues. The germline V gene encodes CDR1 LGHNA and CDR2 YSLEER. V shed 3 bases and J 5 bases; nucleotides not matched to a gene: 6. CDR3 protein: CASSQYRGRTEAFF. The DNA of the CDR3 is TGCGCCAGCAGCCAGTACAGGGGTCGGACTGAAGCTTTCTTT.

The V and J genes are TRBV30 and TRBJ2-7; D is perhaps TRBD1 (6 bases). The germline gives CDR1 GTSNPN, CDR2 SVGIG (reference sequence). This CDR3 spans 13 amino acids. V dropped 5 bases and J dropped 7 bases, with 18 bases sitting between them. CDR3 sequence: CAWGQRMGWEQYF. The CDR3, as DNA: TGTGCCTGGGGACAGCGGATGGGGTGGGAGCAGTACTTC.

The chain recombines TRBV5-1 with TRBJ1-1, with 7 nucleotides matching TRBD1. Per the germline V gene, CDR1 is SGHRS and CDR2 is YFSETQ. V gave up 6 bases and J gave up 6 bases; unmatched junction bases: 8. This CDR3 comprises 13 residues. CDR3 amino acids: CASTTEGAAEAFF. Here the CDR3 DNA reads TGCGCCAGCACGACCGAGGGGGCGGCTGAAGCTTTCTTT. Combining the CDR3 with reference TRBV5-1 and TRBJ1-1 gives the whole variable domain KAGVTQTPRYLIKTRGQQVTLSCSPISGHRSVSWYQQTPGQGLQFLFEYFSETQRNKGNFPGRFSGRQFSNSRSEMNVSTLELGDSALYLCASTTEGAAEAFFGQGTRLTVV.

This clone was found a few times. A read error may produce the germline difference seen at one junction end. The chain is built from TRBV4-2 and TRBJ2-2, with 9 bases that match TRBD2. CDR3 length equals 15 residues. CDR1 LGHNA and CDR2 YNFKEQ come from the germline V gene. The DNA for the CDR3 is TGTGCCAGCAGTCAAGCGGGGGGTCGATCCGGGGAGCTGTTTTTT. Its translation: CASSQAGGRSGELFF.

This clone has a handful of counts. The chain links TRBV6-6 to TRBJ2-3; possibly TRBD2 for D (6 bases). The CDR3 consists of 16 residues. The germline V gene has CDR1 MNHNY and CDR2 SVGAGI (reference sequence). Trimming stripped 5 bases from V and 1 base from J, with 16 bases between. This CDR3 is CASSPHSGRGTDTQYF. The DNA of the CDR3 is TGTGCCAGCAGTCCCCATTCCGGGAGAGGCACAGATACGCAGTATTTT.

The V call is TRBV4-1, the J call TRBJ2-5, with D perhaps TRBD1 (6 bases). CDR1 MGHRA and CDR2 YSYEKL come from the germline V gene. V lost 2 bases and J lost 4, with 8 bases in between. The CDR3 contains 13 residues. In DNA form, the CDR3 reads TGCGCCAGCAGCCAAACAGGGATAGAGACCCAGTACTTC. Its translation is CASSQTGIETQYF.

This clone showed up just once. The J gene is TRBJ1-2, the V gene TRBV6-5; 9 bases match TRBD1. Germline V gene lookup returns CDR1 MNHEY and CDR2 SVGAGI. The ends lost 0 bases at V and 4 bases at J; junction bases unmatched: 6. This CDR3 contains 16 residues. In DNA form, the CDR3 reads TGTGCCAGCAGTTACTCTCACAGGGGGCTCTCCTATGGCTACACCTTC. As protein: CASSYSHRGLSYGYTF.

This clone was seen a handful of times. The J gene is TRBJ1-5, the V gene TRBV30, with TRBD1 identical over 8 bases. Germline lookup yields CDR1 GTSNPN and CDR2 SVGIG (reference sequence). The V and J ends lost 5 bases and 5 bases, in that order; junction bases with no gene match: 5. This CDR3 spans 13 amino acids. The CDR3 sequence is CAWARGLDQPQHF. The CDR3 nucleotides read TGTGCCTGGGCCAGGGGGCTGGATCAGCCCCAGCATTTT.

This clone was counted once. The chain employs TRBV11-1 and TRBJ2-7; 13 bases map to TRBD2. V shed 8 bases and J 2 bases; nucleotides not matched to a gene: 0. Looked up from germline, CDR1 is SGHAT and CDR2 is FQDESV (reference sequence). This CDR3 is 13 amino acids long. The CDR3 loop is CASGTSGAYEQYF. In nucleotides, the CDR3 is TGTGCCAGCGGGACTAGCGGGGCCTACGAGCAGTACTTC.

The sample holds one count of this clone. The chain's CDR3 is CSVLGRERIETQYF. The CDR3 DNA follows: TGCAGCGTGCTGGGCAGGGAAAGGATCGAGACCCAGTACTTC. V is TRBV29-1 and J is TRBJ2-5; D may be TRBD1 (5 bases). CDR1 and CDR2 from the germline V gene are SQVTM and ANQGSEA. The CDR3 consists of 14 residues. Trimming cost V 6 bases and J 5 bases, with 19 bases left between them.